This passage covers 9 T cell receptor beta chains from one sample sequenced in a study of blood T cell repertoires in COVID-19. This table comes from immunoSEQ multiplex PCR, and its TCRdb copy is limited to in-frame clones, with some not included. The sample consists of under 200,000 clones, roughly 89% of them appearing once. Sequencing used peripheral blood. The receptors were gathered from a man aged 18 to 29 with active or convalescent COVID-19.

The chain links TRBV18 to TRBJ1-2; D may be TRBD1 (6 bases). Germline assignment: CDR1 KGHSH and CDR2 LQKENI. This CDR3 region has 14 residues. V was trimmed by 3 bases and J by 8 bases, leaving 16 bases between them. The CDR3 sequence: CASSPSWTDDGYTF. As DNA, the CDR3 is TGTGCCAGCTCACCCTCCTGGACAGATGACGGCTACACCTTC.

The chain recombines TRBV6-5 with TRBJ1-1; D remains ambiguous. Germline V CDR1 and CDR2: MNHEY, SVGAGI. CDR3 size: 15 residues. The V end was cut by 6 bases, the J end by 0 bases, with 14 bases between. The CDR3 protein is CASRPSNPLNTEAFF. The DNA of the CDR3 is TGTGCCAGCAGACCTAGTAATCCACTGAACACTGAAGCTTTCTTT.

V gene TRBV4-1 combines with J gene TRBJ2-1; 10 positions agree with TRBD1. This CDR3 has 15 residues. Trimming removed 3 bases from V and 5 bases from J; junction bases left unmatched: 4. The germline V gene encodes CDR1 MGHRA and CDR2 YSYEKL. The CDR3 DNA reads TGCGCCAGCAGCCAGTGGACAGGGGGGAACAATGAGCAGTTCTTC. It is translated as CASSQWTGGNNEQFF.

This chain links TRBV5-6 with TRBJ2-5; possible D gene TRBD2, 5 bases. From germline, CDR1 is SGHDT and CDR2 YYEEEE. This CDR3 contains 16 residues. The germline V and J ends were trimmed by 1 base and 0 bases, with 13 bases remaining between them. CDR3 protein: CASSLTGWRYQETQYF. The CDR3 DNA sequence: TGTGCCAGCAGCTTGACCGGCTGGAGGTACCAAGAGACCCAGTACTTC.

This chain links TRBV5-1 with TRBJ1-2, with D perhaps TRBD1 (5 bases). Germline assignment: CDR1 SGHRS and CDR2 YFSETQ. CDR3 length equals 16 residues. V was pared by 7 bases and J by 6 bases, with 25 bases between. The CDR3 sequence: CASRTGDSITFNGYTF. Written as DNA, the CDR3 is TGCGCCAGCCGGACCGGGGACTCCATTACCTTTAATGGCTACACCTTC.

This chain links TRBV6-6 with TRBJ1-1; no clear D gene. The CDR3 consists of 13 residues. The germline gives CDR1 MNHNY, CDR2 SVGAGI (reference sequence). V was shortened by 5 bases and J by 1 base, with 8 bases between the two germline ends. The CDR3 DNA reads TGTGCCAGCAGTCCGCGATGGAACACTGAAGCTTTCTTT. It translates to CASSPRWNTEAFF.

The chain recombines TRBV7-9 with TRBJ2-1; D may be TRBD2 (5 bases). This CDR3 is built from 14 residues. V was cut by 5 bases and J by 4 bases, with 12 bases left in between. Germline V lookup: CDR1 SEHNR, CDR2 FQNEAQ (reference sequence). CDR3 bases: TGTGCCAGCAGCGCCCCACTAGATTACAATGAGCAGTTCTTC. It codes for CASSAPLDYNEQFF.

The rearrangement uses TRBV7-9 and TRBJ2-5; D not certain. Trimming pared 4 bases from V and 5 bases from J, leaving 20 bases between. This CDR3 spans 16 amino acids. Germline V CDR1 and CDR2: SEHNR, FQNEAQ (reference sequence). CDR3: CASSSYTDLNGETQYF. For the CDR3, the DNA is TGTGCCAGCAGCTCCTACACAGACCTCAATGGGGAGACCCAGTACTTC.

This clone was detected only once. J is TRBJ1-3 and V is TRBV18; possible D gene TRBD1, 6 bases. The CDR3 runs 18 residues. Germline V gives CDR1 KGHSH, CDR2 LQKENI. With 4 bases removed from V and 0 bases from J, the gap between germline ends came to 19 bases. The CDR3, as DNA: TGTGCCAGCTCACAAGTCAAGCAGGGACAAAACTCTGGAAACACCATATATTTT. The encoded protein is CASSQVKQGQNSGNTIYF.